This entry features one TCR beta chain sequence. No antigen is known for it. The data stem from a study of a mutant IDH1 vaccine in newly diagnosed glioma. Across the study: Treated individuals were around 60% male and about 38% female, averaging about 41 years of age. General study results and limits: Of the patients, 80% to 95% had vaccine-induced immune responses. Apparently, pseudoprogression bore no relation to changes among the top peripheral T cell clonotypes.

The time point is: baseline, week 1 (first vaccination visit). Treatment in this sample: pre-vaccination baseline after standard-of-care therapy. There are 16 residues in the CDR3. Germline V gene lookup returns CDR1 MNHEY and CDR2 SMNVEV (reference sequence). V lost 3 bases, J lost 4 bases, and 8 bases stayed unmatched. Profiling relied on immunoSEQ multiplex PCR, and the TCRdb table lists in-frame clones only, not all of them. Of about 38,000 clones listed, roughly 78% are singletons. The TCR was taken from a man aged 35 to 55 with glioma. Some clones in this sample may be carry-over from other donors' samples. Sequenced here: PBMCs, sampled from a glioma patient treated with radiotherapy, temozolomide or both. The genes are TRBV27 and TRBJ2-3; 9 bases match TRBD2. The CDR3 DNA reads as TGTGCCAGCAGTTTGCTCGGGACTAGCTCCTCAGATACGCAGTATTTT. Its translation: CASSLLGTSSSDTQYF.